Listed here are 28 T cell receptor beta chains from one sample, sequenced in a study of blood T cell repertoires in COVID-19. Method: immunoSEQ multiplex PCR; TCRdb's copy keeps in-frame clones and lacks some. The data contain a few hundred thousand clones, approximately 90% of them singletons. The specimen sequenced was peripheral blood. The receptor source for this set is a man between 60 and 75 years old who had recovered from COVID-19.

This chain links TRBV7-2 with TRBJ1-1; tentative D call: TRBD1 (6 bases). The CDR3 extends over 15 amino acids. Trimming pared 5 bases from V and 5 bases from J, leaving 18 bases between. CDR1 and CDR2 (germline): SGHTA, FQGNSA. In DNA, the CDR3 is TGTGCCAGCAGCCCGGGGCTAGGGGGTTGGACTGAAGCTTTCTTT. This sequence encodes CASSPGLGGWTEAFF. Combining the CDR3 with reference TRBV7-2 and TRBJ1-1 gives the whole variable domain GAGVSQSPSNKVTEKGKDVELRCDPISGHTALYWYRQSLGQGLEFLIYFQGNSAPDKSGLPSDRFSAERTGGSVSTLTIQRTQQEDSAVYLCASSPGLGGWTEAFFGQGTRLTVV.

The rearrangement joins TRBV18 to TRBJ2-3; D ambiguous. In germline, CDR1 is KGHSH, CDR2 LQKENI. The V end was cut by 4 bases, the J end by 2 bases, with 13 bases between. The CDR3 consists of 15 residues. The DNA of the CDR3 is TGTGCCAGCTCACGGATAGGCGCGGACACAGATACGCAGTATTTT. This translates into CASSRIGADTDTQYF.

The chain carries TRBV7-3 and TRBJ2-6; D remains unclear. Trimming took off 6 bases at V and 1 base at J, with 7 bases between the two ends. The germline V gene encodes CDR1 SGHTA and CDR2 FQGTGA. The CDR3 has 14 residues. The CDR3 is CASRSPSGANVLTF. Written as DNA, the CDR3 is TGTGCCAGCAGGAGTCCTTCTGGGGCCAACGTCCTGACTTTC.

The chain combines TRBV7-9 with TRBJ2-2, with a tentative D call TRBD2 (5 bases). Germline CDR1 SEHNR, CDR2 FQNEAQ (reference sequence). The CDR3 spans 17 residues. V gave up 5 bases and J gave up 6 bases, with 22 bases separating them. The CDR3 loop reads CASSRRSQKVEAGELFF. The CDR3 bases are TGTGCCAGCAGCAGGAGGTCCCAAAAGGTAGAGGCCGGGGAGCTGTTTTTT.

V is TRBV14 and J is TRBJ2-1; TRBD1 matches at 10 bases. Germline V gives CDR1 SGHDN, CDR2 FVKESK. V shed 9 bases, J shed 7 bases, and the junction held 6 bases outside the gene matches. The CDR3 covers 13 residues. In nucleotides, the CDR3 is TGTGCCAGTGGACAGGGGGTTAGGAATGAGCAGTTCTTC. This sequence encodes CASGQGVRNEQFF.

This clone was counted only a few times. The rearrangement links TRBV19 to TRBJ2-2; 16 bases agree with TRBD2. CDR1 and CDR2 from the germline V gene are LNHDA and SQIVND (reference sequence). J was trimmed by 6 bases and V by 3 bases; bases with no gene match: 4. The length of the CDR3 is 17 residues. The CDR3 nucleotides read TGTGCCAGTAGTATGGGACTAGCGGGGGGGCCTCCCGGGGAGCTGTTTTTT. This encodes CASSMGLAGGPPGELFF.

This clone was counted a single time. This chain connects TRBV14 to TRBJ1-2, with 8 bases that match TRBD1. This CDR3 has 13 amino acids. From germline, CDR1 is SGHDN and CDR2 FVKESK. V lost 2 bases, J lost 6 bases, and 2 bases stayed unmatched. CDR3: CASSQRDRHGYTF. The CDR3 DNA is TGTGCCAGCAGCCAAAGGGACAGGCATGGCTACACCTTC.

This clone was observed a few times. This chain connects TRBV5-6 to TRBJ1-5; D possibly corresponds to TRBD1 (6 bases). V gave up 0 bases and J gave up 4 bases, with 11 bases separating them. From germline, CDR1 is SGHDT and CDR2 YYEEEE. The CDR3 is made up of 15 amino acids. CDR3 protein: CASSLGSGENQPQHF. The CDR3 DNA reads TGTGCCAGCAGCTTGGGTTCAGGGGAGAATCAGCCCCAGCATTTT.

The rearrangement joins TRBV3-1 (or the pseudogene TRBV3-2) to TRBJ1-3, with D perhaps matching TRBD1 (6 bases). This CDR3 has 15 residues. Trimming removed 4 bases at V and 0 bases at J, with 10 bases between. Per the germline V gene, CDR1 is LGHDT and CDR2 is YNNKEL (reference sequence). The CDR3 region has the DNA TGTGCCAGCAGCCTCGGACAGTACTCTGGAAACACCATATATTTT. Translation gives CASSLGQYSGNTIYF.

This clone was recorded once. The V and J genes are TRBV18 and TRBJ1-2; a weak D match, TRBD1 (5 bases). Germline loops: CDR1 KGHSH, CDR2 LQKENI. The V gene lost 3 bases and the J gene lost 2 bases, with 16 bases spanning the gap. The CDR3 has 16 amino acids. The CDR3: CASSPSGAGTNYGYTF. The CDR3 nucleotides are TGTGCCAGCTCACCCAGCGGGGCGGGGACCAACTATGGCTACACCTTC.

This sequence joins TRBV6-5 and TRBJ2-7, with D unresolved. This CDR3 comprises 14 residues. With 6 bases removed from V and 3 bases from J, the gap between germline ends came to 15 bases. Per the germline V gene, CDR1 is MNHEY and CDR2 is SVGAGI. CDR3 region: CASRPGVLVYEQYF. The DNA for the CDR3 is TGTGCCAGCAGACCCGGCGTCCTAGTCTACGAGCAGTACTTC.

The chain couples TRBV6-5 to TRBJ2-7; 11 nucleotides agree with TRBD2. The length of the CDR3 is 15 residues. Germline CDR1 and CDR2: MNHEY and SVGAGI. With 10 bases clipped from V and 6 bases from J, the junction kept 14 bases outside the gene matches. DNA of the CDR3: TGTGCCACCCGACGCAGGGGACTAGCGGCCGCCGAGCAGTACTTC. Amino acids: CATRRRGLAAAEQYF.

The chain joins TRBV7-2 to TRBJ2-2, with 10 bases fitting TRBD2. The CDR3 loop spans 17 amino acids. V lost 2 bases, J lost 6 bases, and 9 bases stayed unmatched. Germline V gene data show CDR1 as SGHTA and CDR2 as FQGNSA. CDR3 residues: CASSLTRTSGSPGELFF. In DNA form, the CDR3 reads TGTGCCAGCAGCTTAACTAGGACTAGCGGTTCCCCCGGGGAGCTGTTTTTT.

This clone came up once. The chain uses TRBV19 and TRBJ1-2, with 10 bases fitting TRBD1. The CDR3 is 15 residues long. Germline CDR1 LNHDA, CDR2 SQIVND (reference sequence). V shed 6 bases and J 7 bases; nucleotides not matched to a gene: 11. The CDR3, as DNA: TGTGCCAGTAGGGACCGGGGACAGGGGCATGCTGGCTACACCTTC. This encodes CASRDRGQGHAGYTF.

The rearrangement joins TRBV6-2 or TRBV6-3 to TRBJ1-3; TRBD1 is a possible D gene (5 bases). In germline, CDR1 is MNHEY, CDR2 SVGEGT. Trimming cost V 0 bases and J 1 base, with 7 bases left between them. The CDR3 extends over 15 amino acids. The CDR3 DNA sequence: TGTGCCAGCAGTTACTCGGGGCCTTCTGGAAACACCATATATTTT. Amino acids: CASSYSGPSGNTIYF.

Written as DNA, the CDR3 is TGTGCCAGCAGCTTGGCCCGGGGGGCACTCAAAAAATTAATGAACACTGAAGCTTTCTTT. Translation: CASSLARGALKKLMNTEAFF. This chain joins TRBV5-4 and TRBJ1-1; the D gene is possibly TRBD1 (6 bases). The CDR3 consists of 20 residues. V lost 0 bases, J lost 0 bases, and 24 bases lay in between. Germline values: CDR1 SGHNT, CDR2 YYREEE (reference sequence).

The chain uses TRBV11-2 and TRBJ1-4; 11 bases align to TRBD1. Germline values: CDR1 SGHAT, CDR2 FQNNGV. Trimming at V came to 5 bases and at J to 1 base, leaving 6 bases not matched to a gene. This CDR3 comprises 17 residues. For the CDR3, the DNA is TGTGCCAGCAGCGAGGGGGACAGGGGGAGAACTAATGAAAAACTGTTTTTT. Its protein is CASSEGDRGRTNEKLFF.

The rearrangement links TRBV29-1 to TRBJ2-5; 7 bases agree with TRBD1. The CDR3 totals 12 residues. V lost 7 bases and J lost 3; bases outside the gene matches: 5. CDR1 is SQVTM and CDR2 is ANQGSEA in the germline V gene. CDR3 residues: CSDSTGKETQYF. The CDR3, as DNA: TGCAGCGATTCGACAGGGAAAGAGACCCAGTACTTC. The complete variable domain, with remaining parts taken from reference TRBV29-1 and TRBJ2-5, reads SAVISQKPSRDICQRGTSLTIQCQVDSQVTMMFWYRQQPGQSLTLIATANQGSEATYESGFVIDKFPISRPNLTFSTLTVSNMSPEDSSIYLCSDSTGKETQYFGPGTRLLVL.

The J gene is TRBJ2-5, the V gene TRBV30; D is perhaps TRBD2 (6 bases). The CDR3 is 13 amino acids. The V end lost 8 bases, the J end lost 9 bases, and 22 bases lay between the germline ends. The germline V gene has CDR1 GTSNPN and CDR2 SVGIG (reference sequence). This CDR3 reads CAGWQGGYGAQYF. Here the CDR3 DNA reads TGTGCCGGGTGGCAGGGAGGATATGGGGCCCAGTACTTC.

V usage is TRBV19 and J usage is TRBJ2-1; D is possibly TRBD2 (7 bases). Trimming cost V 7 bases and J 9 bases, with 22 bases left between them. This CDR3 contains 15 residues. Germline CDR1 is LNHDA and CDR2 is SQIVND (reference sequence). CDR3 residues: CASTRPGASGVEQFF. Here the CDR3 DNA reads TGTGCCAGTACCCGCCCGGGGGCTAGCGGTGTTGAGCAGTTCTTC. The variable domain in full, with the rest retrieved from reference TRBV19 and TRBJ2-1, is DGGITQSPKYLFRKEGQNVTLSCEQNLNHDAMYWYRQDPGQGLRLIYYSQIVNDFQKGDIAEGYSVSREKKESFPLTVTSAQKNPTAFYLCASTRPGASGVEQFFGPGTRLTVL.

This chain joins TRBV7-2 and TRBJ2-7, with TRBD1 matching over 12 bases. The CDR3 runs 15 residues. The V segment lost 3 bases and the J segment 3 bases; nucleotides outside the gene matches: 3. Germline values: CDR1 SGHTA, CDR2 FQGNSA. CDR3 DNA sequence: TGTGCCAGCAGCTTCGGGACAGGGGGCATCTACGAGCAGTACTTC. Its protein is CASSFGTGGIYEQYF. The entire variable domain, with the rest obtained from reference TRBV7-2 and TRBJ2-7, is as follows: GAGVSQSPSNKVTEKGKDVELRCDPISGHTALYWYRQSLGQGLEFLIYFQGNSAPDKSGLPSDRFSAERTGGSVSTLTIQRTQQEDSAVYLCASSFGTGGIYEQYFGPGTRLTVT.

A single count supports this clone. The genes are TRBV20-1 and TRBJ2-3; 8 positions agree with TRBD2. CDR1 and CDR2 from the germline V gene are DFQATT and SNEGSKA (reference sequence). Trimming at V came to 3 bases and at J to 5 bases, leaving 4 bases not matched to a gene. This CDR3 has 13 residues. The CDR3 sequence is CSASSGNGDTQYF. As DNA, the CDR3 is TGCAGTGCTAGTAGCGGGAATGGAGATACGCAGTATTTT.

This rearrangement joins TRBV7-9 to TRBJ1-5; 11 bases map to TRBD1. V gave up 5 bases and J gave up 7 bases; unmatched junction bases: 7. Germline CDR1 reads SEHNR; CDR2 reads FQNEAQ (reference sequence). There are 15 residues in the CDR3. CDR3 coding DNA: TGTGCCAGCAGCCTGTCGGGACAGGGGGGCCAGCCCCAGCATTTT. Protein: CASSLSGQGGQPQHF. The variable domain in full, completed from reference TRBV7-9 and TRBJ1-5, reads DTGVSQNPRHKITKRGQNVTFRCDPISEHNRLYWYRQTLGQGPEFLTYFQNEAQLEKSRLLSDRFSAERPKGSFSTLEIQRTEQGDSAMYLCASSLSGQGGQPQHFGDGTRLSIL.

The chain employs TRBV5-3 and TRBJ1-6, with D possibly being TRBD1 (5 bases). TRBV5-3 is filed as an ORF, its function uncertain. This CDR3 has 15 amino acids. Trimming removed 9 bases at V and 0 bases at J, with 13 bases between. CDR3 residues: CAKKARDSYNSPLHF. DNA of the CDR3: TGTGCCAAGAAGGCCAGGGACTCCTATAATTCACCCCTCCACTTT.

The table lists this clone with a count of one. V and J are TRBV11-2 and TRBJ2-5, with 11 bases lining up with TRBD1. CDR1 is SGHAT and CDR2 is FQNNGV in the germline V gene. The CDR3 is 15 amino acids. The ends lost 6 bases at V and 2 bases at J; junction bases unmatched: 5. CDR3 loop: CASRLDRGLQETQYF. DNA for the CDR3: TGTGCCAGCAGGCTGGACAGGGGGCTTCAAGAGACCCAGTACTTC. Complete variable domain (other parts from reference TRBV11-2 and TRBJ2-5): EAGVAQSPRYKIIEKRQSVAFWCNPISGHATLYWYQQILGQGPKLLIQFQNNGVVDDSQLPKDRFSAERLKGVDSTLKIQPAKLEDSAVYLCASRLDRGLQETQYFGPGTRLLVL.

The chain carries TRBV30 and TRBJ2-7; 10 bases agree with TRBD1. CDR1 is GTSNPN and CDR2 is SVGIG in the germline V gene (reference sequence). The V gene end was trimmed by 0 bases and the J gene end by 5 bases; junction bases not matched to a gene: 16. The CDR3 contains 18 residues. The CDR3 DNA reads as TGTGCCTGGAGTGTTAGGACAGGGGGTCAGTCCTTGCAACACGAGCAGTACTTC. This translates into CAWSVRTGGQSLQHEQYF.

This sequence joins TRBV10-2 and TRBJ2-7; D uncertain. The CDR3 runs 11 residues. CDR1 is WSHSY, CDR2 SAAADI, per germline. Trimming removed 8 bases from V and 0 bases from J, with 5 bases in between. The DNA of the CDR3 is TGCGCCAGCGCGGCCTCCTACGAGCAGTACTTC. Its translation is CASAASYEQYF.

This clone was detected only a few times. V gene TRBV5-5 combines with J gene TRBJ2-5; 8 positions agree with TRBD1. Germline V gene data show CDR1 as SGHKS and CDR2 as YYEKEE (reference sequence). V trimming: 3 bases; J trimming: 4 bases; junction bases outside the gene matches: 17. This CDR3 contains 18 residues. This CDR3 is CASSSFPKWTGLGETQYF. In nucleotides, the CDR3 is TGTGCCAGCAGCTCCTTCCCAAAATGGACAGGGTTAGGAGAGACCCAGTACTTC.